This T cell receptor beta chain was sequenced in a study of T cells in Graves' hyperthyroidism and ophthalmopathy. RNA transcripts yielded amplified TCR beta CDR3 regions. A set of HTBI primers served as the primers for a first-round RT-PCR of the TCR CDR3. Via MiXCR, TCRdb re-called the multiplex PCR reads, giving one row per CDR3 protein. The sample yields 650,000 to 700,000 distinct CDR3 sequences, roughly 17% seen once. The hyperthyroidism patients had all been newly diagnosed, and their disease duration was under 2 months. Their ages ranged from 18 to 65 years. This sample holds PBMCs from 8.5 to 10 ml fresh peripheral blood. This clonotype has ten or more counts. Germline V gives CDR1 MNHEY, CDR2 SMNVEV (reference sequence). Germline trimming cut 3 bases from V and 0 bases from J; bases unmatched to any gene: 6. This CDR3 spans 17 amino acids.

The specimen sequenced was blood. The TCR was taken from a man aged 45-60 years with Graves' hyperthyroidism. The gene calls are TRBV27 and TRBJ2-7; 12 bases are a match to TRBD2. Here the CDR3 DNA reads TGTGCCAGCAGTTTTCTCGGGACTAGCGGGCCCTCCTACGAGCAGTACTTC. It specifies CASSFLGTSGPSYEQYF.